This TCR beta chain emerged from a study of siplizumab effects on memory and regulatory T cells. Germline V CDR1 and CDR2: MNHEY, SMNVEV (reference sequence). This CDR3 comprises 15 residues. With 6 bases clipped from V and 6 bases from J, the junction kept 3 bases outside the gene matches. Some clones are missing from TCRdb's copy, which holds only in-frame ones; the method was immunoSEQ multiplex PCR. The sample lists fewer than 65,000 clones; more than 85% were seen once. The chain has TRBV27 and TRBJ2-1, with 15 bases aligning to TRBD2. The specimen was CD8+ T cells sorted from blood. The receptor was isolated from a human donor in good health. The CDR3 DNA follows: TGTGCCAGCAGCCAGGGACTAGCGGGAGGCAATGAGCAGTTCTTC. Protein sequence: CASSQGLAGGNEQFF.